This T cell receptor beta chain was observed in a study of Ad26.COV2.S vaccination and SARS-CoV-2 variants. The CDR3 runs 12 residues. Trimming cost V 6 bases and J 9 bases; bases outside gene matches: 8. The protocol was immunoSEQ multiplex PCR, while the TCRdb copy is restricted to in-frame clones and leaves out a portion. The sample has about 420,000 clones, over 75% seen once; the top ten hold about 3.6%. Treatment meaning: roughly 20 received Ad26.COV2.S at low or high dose, single or two shots; five or six received placebo; per-sample allocation not given. Day 63 after the first injection of vaccine or placebo was the sampling time. Within Boston, the person who donated was an adult of 18-55 years.

This TCR came from a person between 18 and 60 years old who received the Ad26.COV2.S COVID-19 vaccine or a placebo. Sequenced here: peripheral blood, sampled in a trial of Ad26.COV2.S vaccine versus placebo. The V call is TRBV12-3 or TRBV12-4, the J call TRBJ2-7; TRBD1 aligns across 7 bases. In DNA, the CDR3 is TGTGCCAGCAGGACAACAGGGGAAGGGCAGTACTTC. Amino acid sequence: CASRTTGEGQYF.